The 11 T cell receptor beta chains below all came from one sample that was sequenced in a study of tumor-infiltrating lymphocytes in primary liver carcinoma. The researchers produced TCR beta cDNA from approximately 0.45 ug total RNA with a constant-region primer. Amplification in three nested multiplex PCR rounds with slightly modified ARM-PCR gave rise to TCR beta libraries. The first two PCR rounds, nine to ten cycles each, used TRBV1-TRBV30 forward primers and a C-beta reverse primer. TCRdb fed the multiplex PCR reads into MiXCR, producing one record per CDR3 protein. The repertoire holds 100,000 or so distinct CDR3 sequences, roughly 80% seen once, with approximately 21% in the top ten. The roughly 19-33 mg bulk tissue piece was not sorted before simultaneous RNA and DNA extraction. The sequenced sample consisted of liver tumor tissue from sampling region 3. Specified subset: tumor region T3, left-lateral pole. The receptors shown here come from a middle-aged man with primary liver carcinoma and hepatitis B virus infection.

Turning to this clonotype: It is likely a read error, because the conserved phenylalanine at the end of the CDR3 is missing. This rearrangement joins TRBV6-6 to TRBJ2-3; 9 nucleotides align to TRBD1. This CDR3 contains 14 residues. CDR1 is MNHNY and CDR2 is SVGAGI in the germline V gene (reference sequence). CDR3: CASRPGQGTDTQYY. The CDR3 DNA follows: TGTGCCAGCAGGCCGGGACAGGGCACTGATACGCAGTATTAT.

On this clonotype: Sequence at one end of the junction differs from germline and may be a read error. The CDR3 sequence: CASSQDLVGEVVYNEQFF. For the CDR3, the DNA is TGTGCCAGCAGCCAAGATCTGGTGGGGGAGGTCGTATACAATGAGCAGTTCTTT. The chain has TRBV4-2 and TRBJ2-1; tentatively, D is TRBD2 (6 bases). The CDR3 spans 18 residues. Germline assignment: CDR1 LGHNA and CDR2 YNFKEQ.

Remarks on this clonotype: The conserved phenylalanine or tryptophan normally closing the CDR3 is absent here, so this likely arose from a read error. The chain has TRBV6-1 and TRBJ2-2; D is unclear. Germline CDR1 is MNHNS and CDR2 is SASEGT. The CDR3 runs 13 residues. CDR3 region: CTSSEADTGELFL. CDR3 DNA: TGTACCAGCAGTGAAGCTGACACCGGGGAGCTGTTTTTA.

Comments on this clonotype: Germline is not matched at one junction end, which may reflect a read error. The chain couples TRBV5-4 to TRBJ2-5; D is perhaps TRBD1 or TRBD2 (6 bases each). The germline CDR1 and CDR2 sequences are SGHNT and YYREEE (reference sequence). There are 14 residues in the CDR3. The CDR3 reads CASSSPSGEETQYF. CDR3 DNA: TGTGCCAGCAGCTCCCCGTCAGGGGAGGAGACCCAATACTTC.

This clonotype was observed a few times. This may arise from a read error, as a much more abundant clone is one base away. The V and J genes are TRBV28 and TRBJ2-7; either TRBD1 or TRBD2 may supply D (6 bases each). Trimming removed 7 bases at V and 6 bases at J, with 19 bases between. The CDR3 runs 14 residues. Looked up from germline, CDR1 is MDHEN and CDR2 is SYDVKM. The CDR3 DNA reads TGTGCCAGCACTCGGAGGGGGTTTTCCAGCGAGCAGTACTTC. Translation gives CASTRRGFSSEQYF.

Ten or more counts support this clonotype. The chain uses TRBV10-2 and TRBJ2-2, with D tentatively TRBD2 (5 bases). Trimming removed 7 bases at V and 3 bases at J, with 9 bases between. This CDR3 spans 13 amino acids. Germline lookup yields CDR1 WSHSY and CDR2 SAAADI. CDR3 in DNA: TGCGCCAGCAAGAGCGGTTACACCGGGGAGCTGTTTTTT. It encodes CASKSGYTGELFF.

V and J are TRBV12-3 or TRBV12-4 and TRBJ1-2, with D unclear. The germline V and J ends were trimmed by 2 bases and 9 bases, with 13 bases remaining between them. CDR3 length: 13 amino acids. The CDR3 sequence: CASSLRRCGSYTF. The CDR3 nucleotides are TGTGCCAGCAGTTTAAGGCGGTGCGGGAGCTACACCTTC.

The chain employs TRBV6-6 and TRBJ2-1; 9 bases map to TRBD1. This CDR3 contains 17 residues. After removal of 0 bases from V and 9 bases from J, the junction contained 12 bases not matched to a gene. Looked up from germline, CDR1 is MNHNY and CDR2 is SVGAGI (reference sequence). DNA for the CDR3: TGTGCCAGCAGTTACTCTGTGGGACAGGGCATACACGGTGAGCAGTTCTTC. This sequence encodes CASSYSVGQGIHGEQFF.

In regard to this clonotype: An end of the junction does not agree with germline; a read error may underlie this. The V gene is TRBV6-2 or TRBV6-3, the J gene TRBJ2-3; TRBD1 might be the D (5 bases). CDR3 length: 15 residues. The V gene's germline CDR1 is MNHEY and CDR2 SVGEGT. CDR3 DNA: TGTGCCAACAGTTACTTGTTGCAGGGCAAAGATACTCAGTATTTT. Amino acid sequence: CANSYLLQGKDTQYF.

Points on this clonotype: Mismatch with germline at one junction end may stem from a read error. The rearrangement joins TRBV12-3 or TRBV12-4 to TRBJ1-4; no definite D call. CDR3 length: 16 amino acids. The CDR3 here is CDSNYQWRTPDEKLFF. CDR3 DNA: TGTGACAGCAATTACCAATGGCGGACCCCTGATGAAAAACTGTTTTTT.

This rearrangement joins TRBV6-1 to TRBJ1-1; D is unclear. CDR3 size: 13 residues. V lost 6 bases to trimming and J lost 7 bases, with 15 bases between them. CDR1 MNHNS and CDR2 SASEGT come from the germline V gene. In DNA form, the CDR3 reads TGTGCCAGCAGGATAAGGGAAGTGGTTGAAGCTTTCTTT. Translated: CASRIREVVEAFF.